Listed below are T cell receptor beta chains from one sample, sequenced in a study of T cells in Graves' hyperthyroidism and ophthalmopathy. TCRdb re-analysed the multiplex PCR reads in MiXCR, keeping a single row per CDR3 protein. The top ten clones hold 45% to 50% of a sample with about half a million distinct CDR3 sequences, just under 20% of them seen once. The sample taken for sequencing was blood. These TCRs come from a man aged 40-49 years with Graves' ophthalmopathy. Both conserved end residues are part of each CDR3. Each record gives: J gene, V gene, D gene, clone size, CDR3 protein, CDR3 DNA. D genes are given only for firm matches. The size of a clone is reported for some rows only, either as once, few or many, or as a class for expanded clones.

TRBJ2-7	TRBV6-1	TRBD1	many	CASRQMGQSSYEQYF	TGTGCCAGCAGGCAAATGGGACAGAGCTCCTACGAGCAGTACTTC
TRBJ2-1	TRBV6-1	TRBD1	-	CASTLRGHSYNEQFF	TGTGCCAGCACCCTAAGGGGGCACTCCTACAATGAGCAGTTCTTC
TRBJ2-1	TRBV6-2/TRBV6-3	TRBD2	many	CASRRGEREHYYNEQFF	TGTGCCAGCAGACGAGGCGAGCGGGAGCACTACTACAATGAGCAGTTCTTC
TRBJ2-1	TRBV7-2	TRBD1	-	CASSSWTGVDEQFF	TGTGCCAGCAGCTCTTGGACAGGGGTTGATGAGCAGTTCTTC
TRBJ2-7	TRBV6-1	TRBD1	-	CASRPGTGRGYEQYF	TGTGCCAGCAGGCCCGGGACAGGGCGCGGCTACGAGCAGTACTTC
TRBJ1-1	TRBV5-1	TRBD1	-	CASSLHTTGGNTEAFF	TGCGCCAGCAGCTTGCACACTACAGGGGGGAACACTGAAGCTTTCTTT
TRBJ2-1	TRBV10-3	TRBD2	once	CAISGPGTSGTGYNEQFF	TGTGCCATCAGTGGACCCGGGACTAGCGGGACGGGGTACAATGAGCAGTTCTTC
TRBJ2-3	TRBV19	-	once	CATLGGLTDTQYF	TGTGCCACTCTAGGGGGTCTCACAGATACGCAGTATTTT
TRBJ2-2	TRBV20-1	-	few	CSARTGLGELFF	TGCAGTGCGCGGACTGGCCTCGGGGAGCTGTTTTTT
TRBJ2-3	TRBV28	TRBD2	many	CASSSIAGGSTDTQYF	TGTGCCAGCAGTTCCATAGCGGGGGGGAGCACAGATACGCAGTATTTT
TRBJ2-5	TRBV7-8	TRBD1	few	CASSHRTGDYQETQYF	TGTGCCAGCAGCCACAGGACAGGGGACTACCAAGAGACCCAGTACTTC
TRBJ1-2	TRBV6-2/TRBV6-3	-	few	CASSYEVDYGYTF	TGTGCCAGCAGTTATGAGGTGGACTATGGCTACACCTTC
TRBJ2-3	TRBV7-3	TRBD2	few	CASSSEGLATQYF	TGTGCCAGCAGCTCCGAGGGACTAGCTACGCAGTATTTT
TRBJ1-1	TRBV27	TRBD1	-	CASSQDRGMTEAFF	TGTGCCAGCAGTCAAGACAGGGGAATGACTGAAGCTTTCTTT
TRBJ1-2	TRBV3-1	TRBD1	many	CASSPTGQGSYTF	TGTGCCAGCAGCCCCACTGGACAGGGGAGCTACACCTTC
TRBJ2-7	TRBV9	-	-	CASSYNAGPSYEQYF	TGTGCCAGCAGCTATAACGCGGGACCCTCCTACGAGCAGTACTTC
TRBJ1-3	TRBV5-5	-	few	CASSPNEFSGNTIYF	TGTGCCAGCAGCCCCAATGAGTTCTCTGGAAACACCATATATTTT
TRBJ1-1	TRBV30	TRBD1	many	CAWRGGPNTEAFF	TGTGCCTGGAGAGGGGGCCCTAACACTGAAGCTTTCTTT
TRBJ1-1	TRBV5-1	-	-	CASSSAGGGNTEAFF	TGCGCCAGCAGCTCCGCCGGGGGAGGAAACACTGAAGCTTTCTTT
TRBJ1-5	TRBV2	TRBD1	many	CASSELRDRVQHF	TGTGCCAGCAGTGAACTCCGGGACAGGGTTCAGCATTTT
TRBJ2-1	TRBV20-1	TRBD2	few	CSASSRAGGVLEQFF	TGCAGTGCTAGTTCCCGGGCGGGAGGGGTTTTGGAGCAGTTCTTC
TRBJ1-1	TRBV5-1	-	-	CASSYGTQNTEAFF	TGCGCCAGCAGCTATGGGACGCAGAACACTGAAGCTTTCTTT
TRBJ1-2	TRBV29-1	-	-	CSVRTTDYGYTF	TGCAGCGTACGGACAACCGACTATGGCTACACCTTC
TRBJ2-1	TRBV6-9	-	-	CASSSAQGSSYNEQFF	TGTGCCAGCAGTTCCGCCCAGGGTAGCTCCTACAATGAGCAGTTCTTC
TRBJ2-1	TRBV20-1	TRBD2	few	CSASLWASGGGEQFF	TGCAGTGCTTCTCTCTGGGCTAGCGGGGGAGGTGAGCAGTTCTTC
TRBJ2-1	TRBV12-3/TRBV12-4	-	-	CASSSRGPDEQFF	TGTGCCAGCAGTTCCAGGGGCCCGGATGAGCAGTTCTTC
TRBJ1-4	TRBV7-6	-	many	CASSIPGTPNEKLFF	TGTGCCAGCAGCATACCCGGGACGCCTAATGAAAAACTGTTTTTT
TRBJ2-5	TRBV30	-	-	CAWSRKETQYF	TGTGCCTGGAGTAGGAAAGAGACCCAGTACTTC
TRBJ2-1	TRBV9	-	-	CASSEGGGNEQFF	TGTGCCAGCAGCGAGGGTGGGGGGAATGAGCAGTTCTTC
TRBJ2-2	TRBV27	TRBD2	-	CASSPGLAGVSGGELFF	TGTGCCTCCTCCCCGGGGCTAGCGGGGGTCAGCGGCGGGGAGCTGTTTTTT
TRBJ2-5	TRBV4-3	-	-	CASSQDYQETQYF	TGCGCCAGCAGCCAGGACTACCAAGAGACCCAGTACTTC
TRBJ2-7	TRBV12-3/TRBV12-4	-	many	CASSSRGKTGGYEQYF	TGTGCCAGCAGTTCCCGAGGGAAAACAGGAGGCTACGAGCAGTACTTC
TRBJ2-7	TRBV6-5	TRBD2	many	CASSYTGTSGYEQYF	TGTGCCAGCAGTTACACCGGGACTAGCGGATACGAGCAGTACTTC
TRBJ2-7	TRBV20-1	TRBD2	few	CSARGGGSRYEQYF	TGCAGTGCTAGAGGGGGCGGGAGCCGCTACGAGCAGTACTTC
TRBJ1-1	TRBV18	TRBD1	many	CASSPRDRLNTEAFF	TGTGCCAGCTCACCCAGGGACAGGCTGAACACTGAAGCTTTCTTT
TRBJ2-7	TRBV7-9	TRBD1	-	CASSLGLGQGFHEQYF	TGTGCCAGCAGCTTAGGCCTCGGACAGGGTTTCCACGAGCAGTACTTC
TRBJ2-1	TRBV14	TRBD2	few	CASSQMASGNNEQFF	TGTGCCAGCAGCCAAATGGCTAGCGGAAACAATGAGCAGTTCTTC
TRBJ1-2	TRBV7-2	TRBD1	few	CASSLTGGDRDYGYTF	TGTGCCAGCAGCTTAACGGGAGGGGACAGGGACTATGGCTACACCTTC
TRBJ2-1	TRBV12-5	-	many	CASGSSGMSYNEQFF	TGTGCTAGTGGCTCTTCAGGGATGTCCTACAATGAGCAGTTCTTC
TRBJ2-7	TRBV7-6	TRBD1	-	CASSLGQGMGEQYF	TGTGCCAGCAGCTTAGGACAGGGTATGGGCGAGCAGTACTTC
TRBJ1-1	TRBV10-3	-	-	CAIGVLNTEAFF	TGTGCCATAGGGGTTCTGAACACTGAAGCTTTCTTT